This T cell receptor (beta chain) was captured in a study of blood T cell repertoires in COVID-19. Across the study: Acute-phase and convalescent COVID-19 samples originated in the United States, Italy and Spain. Nucleic acid was either cDNA or gDNA, and it came from T cells, B-cell-depleted T cells, or PBMCs.

Original processing notes: Reference gene primer amplification gave estimated nucleated cell counts. Using immunoSEQ multiplex PCR, the repertoire was profiled, and TCRdb retains in-frame clones only, with some absent. V, J and clone size are those of that table, while D and trimming were read from the DNA. The data contain some 140,000 clones, less than 80% of them singletons. This CDR3 contains 13 residues. Sequencing used peripheral blood. V usage is TRBV21-1 and J usage is TRBJ2-7; the table's D gene call, TRBD2, was not cross checked with the DNA. TRBV21-1 is marked as a pseudogene. This receptor was obtained from a man between 60 and 70 years old with acute or convalescent COVID-19. The CDR3: CASSKARGYEQYF. As DNA, the CDR3 is TGTGCCAGCAGCAAAGCGCGGGGTTACGAGCAGTACTTC.